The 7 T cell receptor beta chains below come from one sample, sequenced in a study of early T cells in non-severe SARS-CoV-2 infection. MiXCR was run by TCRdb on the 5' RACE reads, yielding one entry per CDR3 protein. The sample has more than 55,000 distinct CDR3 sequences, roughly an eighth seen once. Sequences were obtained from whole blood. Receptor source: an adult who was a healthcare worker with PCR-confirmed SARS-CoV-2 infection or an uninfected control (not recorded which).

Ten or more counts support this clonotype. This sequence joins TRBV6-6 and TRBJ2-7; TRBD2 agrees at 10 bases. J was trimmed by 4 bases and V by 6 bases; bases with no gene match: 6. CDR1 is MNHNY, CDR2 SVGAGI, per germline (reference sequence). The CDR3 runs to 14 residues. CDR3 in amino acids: CASRKLAGIYEQYF. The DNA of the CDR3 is TGTGCCAGCAGGAAACTAGCGGGAATTTACGAGCAGTACTTC.

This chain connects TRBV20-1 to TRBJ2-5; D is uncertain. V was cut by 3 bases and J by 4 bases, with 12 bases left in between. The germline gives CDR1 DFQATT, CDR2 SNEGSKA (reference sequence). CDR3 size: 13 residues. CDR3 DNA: TGCAGTGCTAGCAAATCAGTCGGAGAGACCCAGTACTTC. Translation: CSASKSVGETQYF.

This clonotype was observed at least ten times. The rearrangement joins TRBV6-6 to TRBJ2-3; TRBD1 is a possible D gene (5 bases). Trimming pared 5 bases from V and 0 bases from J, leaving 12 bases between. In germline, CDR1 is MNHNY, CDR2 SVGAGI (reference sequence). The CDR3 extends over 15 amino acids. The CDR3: CASSPQGVSTDTQYF. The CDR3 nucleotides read TGTGCCAGCAGTCCCCAAGGGGTTAGCACAGATACGCAGTATTTT.

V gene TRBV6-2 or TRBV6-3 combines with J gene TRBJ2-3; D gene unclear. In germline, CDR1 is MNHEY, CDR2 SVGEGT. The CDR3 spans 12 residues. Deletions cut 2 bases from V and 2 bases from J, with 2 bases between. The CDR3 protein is CASSYPTDTQYF. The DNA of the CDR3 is TGTGCCAGCAGTTACCCCACAGATACGCAGTATTTT.

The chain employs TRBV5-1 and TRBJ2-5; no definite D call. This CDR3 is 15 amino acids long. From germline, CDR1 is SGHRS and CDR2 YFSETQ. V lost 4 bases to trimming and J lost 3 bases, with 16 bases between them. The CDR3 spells CASSPHLESKETQYF. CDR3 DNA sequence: TGCGCCAGCAGCCCACATCTAGAATCCAAAGAGACCCAGTACTTC.

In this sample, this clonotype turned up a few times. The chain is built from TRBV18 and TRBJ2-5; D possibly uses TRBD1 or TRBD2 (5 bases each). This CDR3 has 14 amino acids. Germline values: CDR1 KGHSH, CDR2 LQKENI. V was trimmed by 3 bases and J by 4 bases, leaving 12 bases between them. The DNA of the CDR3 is TGTGCCAGCTCACCCCTTGGGGGAACAGAGACCCAGTACTTC. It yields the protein CASSPLGGTETQYF.

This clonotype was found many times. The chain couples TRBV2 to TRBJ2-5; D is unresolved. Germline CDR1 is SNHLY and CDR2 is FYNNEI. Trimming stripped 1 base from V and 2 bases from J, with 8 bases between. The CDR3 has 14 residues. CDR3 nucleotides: TGTGCCAGCAGTGAAGGGGGAACACAAGAGACCCAGTACTTC. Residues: CASSEGGTQETQYF.